This T cell receptor (beta chain) was identified during a study of cytotoxic CD8 clonotypes in ibrutinib-treated CLL. Study results and limitations: In comparison with age-matched healthy donors, baseline clonality was higher and tracked circulating CD8+ T-cell counts.

The repertoire was sequenced with immunoSEQ multiplex PCR; TCRdb's copy has only in-frame clones and lacks some. The sample carries almost 250,000 clones, 70% recorded once. This CDR3 contains 12 residues. Germline V gives CDR1 GTSNPN, CDR2 SVGIG (reference sequence). Trimming left V 3 bases short and J 12 bases short, with 18 bases between. Regarding this clone: Its target is not known.

The receptor's source is a human donor with chronic lymphocytic leukemia. The rearrangement uses TRBV30 and TRBJ2-7; TRBD2 might be the D (6 bases). The starting material was PBMCs, obtained after 24 months of ibrutinib treatment. The CDR3 region is CAWSHGGVVPYF. The CDR3, as DNA: TGTGCCTGGAGCCACGGCGGGGTGGTTCCGTACTTC.